The entry below describes one TCR beta chain. Germline V gene data show CDR1 as SGHRS and CDR2 as YFSETQ. V was clipped by 3 bases and J by 7 bases, with 16 bases between them. This CDR3 is built from 15 residues. This sample was included in a study of cytomegalovirus exposure and HLA in healthy donors. TCRdb's table, derived via immunoSEQ multiplex PCR, lists solely in-frame clones and lacks some. The sample yields 130,000 to 150,000 clones, 86% seen once. The sequence was obtained from a man between 18 and 35 years old in good health and CMV-seronegative. The V and J genes are TRBV5-1 and TRBJ2-2; TRBD1 might be the D (6 bases). Sequencing input: PBMCs. This CDR3 reads CASSSSNPGVGELFF. Written as DNA, the CDR3 is TGCGCCAGCAGCTCCTCGAATCCAGGGGTCGGGGAGCTGTTTTTT. Full variable domain (remainder filled in from reference TRBV5-1 and TRBJ2-2): KAGVTQTPRYLIKTRGQQVTLSCSPISGHRSVSWYQQTPGQGLQFLFEYFSETQRNKGNFPGRFSGRQFSNSRSEMNVSTLELGDSALYLCASSSSNPGVGELFFGEGSRLTVL.